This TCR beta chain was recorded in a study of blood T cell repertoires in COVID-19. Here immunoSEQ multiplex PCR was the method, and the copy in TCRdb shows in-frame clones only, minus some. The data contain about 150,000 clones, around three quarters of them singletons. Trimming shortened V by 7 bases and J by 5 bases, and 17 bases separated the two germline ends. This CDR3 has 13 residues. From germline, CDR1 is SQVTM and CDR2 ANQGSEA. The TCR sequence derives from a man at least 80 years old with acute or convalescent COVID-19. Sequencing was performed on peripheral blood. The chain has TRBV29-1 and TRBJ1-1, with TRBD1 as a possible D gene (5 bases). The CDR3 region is CSASSGVGTEAFF. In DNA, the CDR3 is TGCAGCGCATCTTCGGGGGTGGGTACTGAAGCTTTCTTT.